The TCR beta chain under discussion was sequenced for a study of beta chain features in type 1 diabetes. Regarding the study as a whole: In all four CD4+ subsets, TCRB CDR3 length was significantly, moderately reduced in type 1 diabetes.

In the case of this clone: As yet, its antigen is unknown.

The CDR3 length is 14 residues. Germline V lookup: CDR1 MDHEN, CDR2 SYDVKM. With 8 bases removed from V and 2 bases from J, the gap between germline ends came to 13 bases. There was one heparinised blood draw per donor, averaging roughly 110 mL. Based on CD45RO/CCR7/CD25/CD127/CD95/CD27, CD4+ regulatory, stem cell-like memory, naive and central memory cells were sorted. Sequencing targeted expressed TCRB transcripts, as all isolated RNA had been reverse transcribed. The protocol was immunoSEQ multiplex PCR, while the TCRdb copy is restricted to in-frame clones and leaves out a portion. The data hold around 190,000 clones, with about 12% observed a single time.

This TCR was recovered from a woman younger than 35 in good health. The source material was central memory CD4+ T cells from blood. This chain connects TRBV28 to TRBJ2-1; D unresolved. This CDR3 reads CASETPPPYNEQFF. CDR3 coding DNA: TGTGCCAGCGAGACTCCTCCTCCCTACAATGAGCAGTTCTTC.